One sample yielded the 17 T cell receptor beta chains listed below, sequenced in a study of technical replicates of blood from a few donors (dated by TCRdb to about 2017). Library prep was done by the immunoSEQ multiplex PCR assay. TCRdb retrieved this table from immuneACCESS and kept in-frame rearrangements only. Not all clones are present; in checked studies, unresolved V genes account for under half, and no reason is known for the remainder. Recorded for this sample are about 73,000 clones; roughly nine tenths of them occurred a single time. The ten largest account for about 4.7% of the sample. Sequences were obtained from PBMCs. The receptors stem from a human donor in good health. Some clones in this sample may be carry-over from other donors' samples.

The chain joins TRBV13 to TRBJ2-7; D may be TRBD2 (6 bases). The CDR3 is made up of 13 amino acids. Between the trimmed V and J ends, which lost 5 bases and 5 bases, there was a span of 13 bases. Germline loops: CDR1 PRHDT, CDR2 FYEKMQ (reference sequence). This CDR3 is CASSPIGTHEQYF. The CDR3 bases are TGTGCCAGCAGCCCAATCGGGACTCACGAGCAGTACTTC.

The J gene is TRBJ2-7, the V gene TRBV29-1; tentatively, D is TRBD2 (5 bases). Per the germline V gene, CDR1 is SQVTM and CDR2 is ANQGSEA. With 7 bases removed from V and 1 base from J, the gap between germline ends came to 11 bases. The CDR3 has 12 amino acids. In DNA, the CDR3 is TGCAGCGCACAGAGGGAGTCCTACGAGCAGTACTTC. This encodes CSAQRESYEQYF.

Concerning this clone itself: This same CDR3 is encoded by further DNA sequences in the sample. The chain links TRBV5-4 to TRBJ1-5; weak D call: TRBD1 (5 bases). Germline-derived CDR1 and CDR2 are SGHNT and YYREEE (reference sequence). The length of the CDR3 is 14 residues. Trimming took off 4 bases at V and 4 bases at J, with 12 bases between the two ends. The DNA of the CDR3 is TGTGCCAGCAGCCTTACAGGTTCAAATCAGCCCCAGCATTTT. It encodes CASSLTGSNQPQHF.

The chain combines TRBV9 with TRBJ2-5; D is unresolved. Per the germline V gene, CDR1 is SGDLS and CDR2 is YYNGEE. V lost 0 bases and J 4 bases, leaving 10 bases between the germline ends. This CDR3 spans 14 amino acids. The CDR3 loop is CASSVDTIGETQYF. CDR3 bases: TGTGCCAGCAGCGTAGACACAATTGGAGAGACCCAGTACTTC. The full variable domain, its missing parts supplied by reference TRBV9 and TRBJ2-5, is DSGVTQTPKHLITATGQRVTLRCSPRSGDLSVYWYQQSLDQGLQFLIQYYNGEERAKGNILERFSAQQFPDLHSELNLSSLELGDSALYFCASSVDTIGETQYFGPGTRLLVL.

The CDR3 reads CASSMRGLPTTGELFF. Written as DNA, the CDR3 is TGTGCCAGCTCTATGAGGGGGCTCCCTACCACCGGGGAGCTGTTTTTT. The chain carries TRBV5-8 and TRBJ2-2; 7 bases fit TRBD1. Per the germline V gene, CDR1 is SGHTS and CDR2 is YDEGEE. The CDR3 is made up of 16 amino acids. Losses at the gene ends were 7 bases for V and 4 bases for J; bases not matched to a gene: 13.

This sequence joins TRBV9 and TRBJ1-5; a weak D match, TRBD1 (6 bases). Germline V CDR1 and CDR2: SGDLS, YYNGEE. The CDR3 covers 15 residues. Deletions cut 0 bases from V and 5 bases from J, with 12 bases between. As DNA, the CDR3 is TGTGCCAGCAGCGTAGCTCCAGGGGTCGATCAGCCCCAGCATTTT. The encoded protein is CASSVAPGVDQPQHF.

The CDR3 is CASSALPSSGANVLTF. CDR3 DNA: TGTGCCAGCAGCGCCTTACCGAGCTCTGGGGCCAACGTCCTGACTTTC. The V call is TRBV4-2, the J call TRBJ2-6; no reliable D call. Germline CDR1 and CDR2: LGHNA and YNFKEQ. V was cut by 5 bases and J by 0 bases, with 11 bases left in between. This CDR3 contains 16 residues.

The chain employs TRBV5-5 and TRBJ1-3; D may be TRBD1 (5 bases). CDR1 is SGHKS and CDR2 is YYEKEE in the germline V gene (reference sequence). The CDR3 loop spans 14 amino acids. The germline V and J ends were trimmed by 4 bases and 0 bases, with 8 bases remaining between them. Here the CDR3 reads CASSGGDSGNTIYF. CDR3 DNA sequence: TGTGCCAGCAGCGGAGGGGACTCTGGAAACACCATATATTTT.

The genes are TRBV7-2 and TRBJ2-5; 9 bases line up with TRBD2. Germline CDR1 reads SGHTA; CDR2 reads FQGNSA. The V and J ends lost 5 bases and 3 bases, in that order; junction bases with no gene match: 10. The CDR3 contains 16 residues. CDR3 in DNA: TGTGCCAGCAGCGCACGGGCGAGCGGGGGGAAAGAGACCCAGTACTTC. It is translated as CASSARASGGKETQYF. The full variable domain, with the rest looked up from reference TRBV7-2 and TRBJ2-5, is GAGVSQSPSNKVTEKGKDVELRCDPISGHTALYWYRQSLGQGLEFLIYFQGNSAPDKSGLPSDRFSAERTGGSVSTLTIQRTQQEDSAVYLCASSARASGGKETQYFGPGTRLLVL.

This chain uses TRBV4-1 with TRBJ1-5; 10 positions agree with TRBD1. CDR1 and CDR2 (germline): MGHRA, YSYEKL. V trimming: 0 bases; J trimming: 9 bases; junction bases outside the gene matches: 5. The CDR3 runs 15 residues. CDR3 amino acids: CASSQEDRGLSPQHF. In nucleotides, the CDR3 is TGCGCCAGCAGCCAAGAAGACAGGGGGCTTTCGCCCCAGCATTTT.

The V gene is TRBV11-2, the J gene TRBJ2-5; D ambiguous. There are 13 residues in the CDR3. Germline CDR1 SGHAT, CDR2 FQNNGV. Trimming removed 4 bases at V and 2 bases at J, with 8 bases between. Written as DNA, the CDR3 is TGTGCCAGCAGCTCACATTTTCAAGAGACCCAGTACTTC. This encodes CASSSHFQETQYF.

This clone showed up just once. The CDR3 DNA reads TGTGCCAGCAGTGCCCGAGGCAGGGGAAGGGCAGATACGCAGTATTTT. Its protein product is CASSARGRGRADTQYF. V gene TRBV27 combines with J gene TRBJ2-3; a weak D match, TRBD1 (6 bases). The V and J ends lost 5 bases and 4 bases respectively, with 19 bases between them. Germline-derived CDR1 and CDR2 are MNHEY and SMNVEV (reference sequence). This CDR3 is 16 amino acids long.

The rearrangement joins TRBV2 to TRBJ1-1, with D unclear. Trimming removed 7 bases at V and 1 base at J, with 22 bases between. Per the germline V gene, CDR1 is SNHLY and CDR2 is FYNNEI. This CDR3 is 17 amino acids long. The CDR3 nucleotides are TGTGCCAGCAACCCAATACGAAGAGGGAGTGGGAACACTGAAGCTTTCTTT. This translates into CASNPIRRGSGNTEAFF.

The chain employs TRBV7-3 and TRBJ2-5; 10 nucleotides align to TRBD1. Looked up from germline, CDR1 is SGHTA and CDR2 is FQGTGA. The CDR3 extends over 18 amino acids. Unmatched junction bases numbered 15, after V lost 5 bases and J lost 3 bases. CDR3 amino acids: CASSLPAPGQGSKETQYF. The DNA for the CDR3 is TGTGCCAGCAGCCTCCCAGCACCGGGACAGGGGTCAAAAGAGACCCAGTACTTC.

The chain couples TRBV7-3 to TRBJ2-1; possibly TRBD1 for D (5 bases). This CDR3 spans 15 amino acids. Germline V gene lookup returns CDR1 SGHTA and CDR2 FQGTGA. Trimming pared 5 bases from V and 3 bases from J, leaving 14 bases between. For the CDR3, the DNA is TGTGCCAGCAGCAGCGATCAGGACAACTACAATGAGCAGTTCTTC. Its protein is CASSSDQDNYNEQFF.

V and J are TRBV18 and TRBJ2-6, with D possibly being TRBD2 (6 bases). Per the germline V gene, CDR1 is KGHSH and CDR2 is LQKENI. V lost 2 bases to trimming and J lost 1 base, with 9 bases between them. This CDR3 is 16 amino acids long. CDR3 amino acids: CASSPVAGSGANVLTF. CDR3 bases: TGTGCCAGCTCACCAGTGGCGGGGTCTGGGGCCAACGTCCTGACTTTC.

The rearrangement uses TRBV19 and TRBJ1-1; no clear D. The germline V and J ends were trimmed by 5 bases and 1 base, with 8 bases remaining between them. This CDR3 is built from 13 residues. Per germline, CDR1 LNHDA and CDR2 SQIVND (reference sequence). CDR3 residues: CASSGRGNTEAFF. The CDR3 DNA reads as TGTGCCAGTAGTGGACGGGGGAACACTGAAGCTTTCTTT.